The clone carrying this T cell receptor beta chain came up a few times. The antigen remains undetermined. The sample originates from a study of T-cell reconstitution after alpha-beta-depleted transplantation in children. The CDR3 runs to 15 residues. V shed 1 base and J 2 bases; nucleotides not matched to a gene: 1. Germline V gene data show CDR1 as LGHNA and CDR2 as YNFKEQ. The study's findings and limits: Recipient T cells and thymic progenitors that survived were the source of the high TCRbeta diversity seen at day 60 in some patients. T cells produced anew were the main source of T-cell counts and diversity one year after transplant. In patients about two months after transplant, alpha-beta T cells reportedly arose from several hundred expanded graft clones.

This sample's TCRbeta library carried unique molecular identifier barcodes. TCRdb re-analysed the PCR reads in MiXCR, keeping a single row per CDR3 protein. The profile shows a few hundred thousand distinct CDR3 sequences, 25% to 30% of them singletons. Here the sequenced sample was PBMCs, taken before TCRalphabeta/CD19-depleted stem cell transplant. The clonotype comes from a boy younger than two with Wiskott-Aldrich syndrome, due to receive a stem cell transplant. The chain employs TRBV4-2 and TRBJ2-2, with 7 bases lining up with TRBD2. This CDR3 is CASSQAGLNTGELFF. CDR3 bases: TGTGCCAGCAGCCAAGCGGGACTAAACACCGGGGAGCTGTTTTTT.